This entry is about one T cell receptor (beta chain). Its antigen is currently unknown. The method was immunoSEQ multiplex PCR; TCRdb's version includes in-frame clones alone and lacks a portion of them. This table holds more than 6,500 clones, about 80% found once. The germline CDR1 and CDR2 sequences are SGDLS and YYNGEE. The CDR3 spans 14 residues. V was shortened by 4 bases and J by 3 bases, with 14 bases between the two germline ends. This record belongs to a study of blood T cell dynamics during melanoma immunotherapy. About the research overall: First-line therapy was either pembrolizumab or nivolumab with ipilimumab for metastatic melanoma.

As for time point: pre-treatment baseline. Patients with prior systemic cancer treatment, concomitant immunosuppressants, or other active malignancies were excluded. Study outcomes and limitations: Unlike progressors, later disease-control patients had W3 repertoires gaining clonality or diversity.

The rearrangement joins TRBV9 to TRBJ2-7; D is possibly TRBD1 (6 bases). The TCR comes from a human donor with melanoma. The material sequenced was blood, taken from a patient treated with checkpoint blockade. The CDR3 coding sequence is TGTGCCAGCAGCACGGACAGAGGAGGCTACGAGCAGTACTTC. Protein product: CASSTDRGGYEQYF. The full variable domain, completed using reference TRBV9 and TRBJ2-7, is DSGVTQTPKHLITATGQRVTLRCSPRSGDLSVYWYQQSLDQGLQFLIQYYNGEERAKGNILERFSAQQFPDLHSELNLSSLELGDSALYFCASSTDRGGYEQYFGPGTRLTVT.